Presented here are 29 T cell receptor beta chains from one specimen sequenced in a study of cytomegalovirus exposure and HLA in healthy donors. Clones were read by immunoSEQ multiplex PCR, and TCRdb kept only the in-frame ones, dropping some. Counted here are about 160,000 clones, approximately 96% occurring once; the ten biggest clones make up around 0.9%. The sample taken for sequencing was PBMCs. These receptors originate from a woman in her late teens or twenties in good health and CMV-seronegative.

V and J are TRBV18 and TRBJ1-1, with unresolved D. The CDR3 runs to 12 residues. Germline CDR1 KGHSH, CDR2 LQKENI. V was pared by 7 bases and J by 4 bases, with 10 bases between. The CDR3 reads CASWEGATEAFF. DNA for the CDR3: TGTGCCAGCTGGGAGGGTGCCACTGAAGCTTTCTTT.

The chain combines TRBV6-5 with TRBJ1-2; D is perhaps TRBD1 (6 bases). The V and J ends lost 7 bases and 6 bases respectively, with 18 bases between them. The CDR3 loop spans 14 amino acids. Germline V CDR1 and CDR2: MNHEY, SVGAGI. CDR3 amino acids: CASINRVGTDGYTF. Written as DNA, the CDR3 is TGTGCCAGCATCAACAGGGTTGGCACGGATGGCTACACCTTC.

J is TRBJ1-4 and V is TRBV18, with TRBD1 matching over 11 bases. V shed 5 bases and J 6 bases; nucleotides not matched to a gene: 5. This CDR3 is built from 15 residues. The germline gives CDR1 KGHSH, CDR2 LQKENI. CDR3 residues: CASSLSGQGDEKLFF. The DNA for the CDR3 is TGTGCCAGCTCATTATCGGGACAGGGGGATGAAAAACTGTTTTTT.

Only one count was recorded for this clone. The V and J genes are TRBV5-1 and TRBJ1-1, with 9 nucleotides matching TRBD1. Germline V CDR1 and CDR2: SGHRS, YFSETQ. With 4 bases clipped from V and 6 bases from J, the junction kept 4 bases outside the gene matches. CDR3 length equals 13 residues. This chain's CDR3 is CASSKQGAPEAFF. CDR3 coding DNA: TGCGCCAGCAGCAAACAGGGGGCCCCTGAAGCTTTCTTT. Drawing the rest from reference TRBV5-1 and TRBJ1-1, the complete variable domain is KAGVTQTPRYLIKTRGQQVTLSCSPISGHRSVSWYQQTPGQGLQFLFEYFSETQRNKGNFPGRFSGRQFSNSRSEMNVSTLELGDSALYLCASSKQGAPEAFFGQGTRLTVV.

The J gene is TRBJ1-1, the V gene TRBV7-9; D gene ambiguous. Germline assignment: CDR1 SEHNR and CDR2 FQNEAQ (reference sequence). The CDR3 length is 12 residues. With 5 bases removed from V and 8 bases from J, the gap between germline ends came to 12 bases. For the CDR3, the DNA is TGTGCCAGCAGCCCCCGGAGAGACGAAGCTTTCTTT. It yields the protein CASSPRRDEAFF.

The chain is built from TRBV9 and TRBJ2-3, with 8 bases that match TRBD1. CDR3 length: 19 residues. V lost 4 bases to trimming and J lost 4 bases; unmatched junction nucleotides: 20. Germline assignment: CDR1 SGDLS and CDR2 YYNGEE. Here the CDR3 reads CASSISGTGALHLADTQYF. CDR3 in DNA: TGTGCCAGCAGCATCTCCGGGACAGGAGCCCTACATCTGGCAGATACGCAGTATTTT.

The rearrangement links TRBV5-6 to TRBJ1-2; TRBD1 might be the D (5 bases). V gave up 0 bases and J gave up 8 bases, with 17 bases separating them. Germline CDR1 is SGHDT and CDR2 is YYEEEE. The CDR3 is made up of 15 amino acids. CDR3 protein: CASSLETVAGGGYTF. In DNA, the CDR3 is TGTGCCAGCAGCTTGGAAACTGTAGCCGGGGGGGGCTACACCTTC.

The chain joins TRBV19 to TRBJ2-7; 9 bases are shared with TRBD2. The CDR3 has 14 residues. Germline V lookup: CDR1 LNHDA, CDR2 SQIVND (reference sequence). The trim removed 5 bases at V and 3 bases at J, leaving 5 bases unmatched. In nucleotides, the CDR3 is TGTGCCAGTAGTTTCTCAGCGGGGGGCTACGAGCAGTACTTC. It is translated as CASSFSAGGYEQYF.

The chain links TRBV5-6 to TRBJ2-7; possible D gene TRBD2, 7 bases. CDR1 and CDR2 (germline): SGHDT, YYEEEE. The ends were cut back, 4 bases at V and 0 bases at J, with 14 bases in the middle. This CDR3 is 15 amino acids long. CDR3 DNA sequence: TGTGCCAGCAGCCTGCGGGGGCTGAGCTCCTACGAGCAGTACTTC. Protein: CASSLRGLSSYEQYF.

The chain employs TRBV6-5 and TRBJ1-2; tentative D call: TRBD1 (5 bases). Trimming removed 6 bases at V and 2 bases at J, with 13 bases between. From germline, CDR1 is MNHEY and CDR2 SVGAGI. The CDR3 loop spans 14 amino acids. The CDR3 region is CASSMAGGNYGYTF. CDR3 in DNA: TGTGCCAGCAGCATGGCCGGGGGAAACTATGGCTACACCTTC.

As concerns this clone: This specimen includes other DNA sequences encoding the same CDR3. J is TRBJ2-7 and V is TRBV5-6; the D gene is possibly TRBD2 (5 bases). Germline V gene sequence: CDR1 SGHDT, CDR2 YYEEEE. V was cut by 4 bases and J by 0 bases, with 8 bases left in between. This CDR3 comprises 13 residues. CDR3 DNA: TGTGCCAGCAGCAGGACTGGCTCCTACGAGCAGTACTTC. Protein sequence: CASSRTGSYEQYF.

This clone was seen a handful of times. The genes are TRBV7-8 and TRBJ1-5; TRBD1 matches 9 bases. CDR1 is SGHVS, CDR2 FQNEAQ, per germline. V was clipped by 5 bases and J by 0 bases; unmatched bases: 8. The CDR3 runs 17 residues. The CDR3 loop is CASSPGGQGYSNQPQHF. CDR3 in DNA: TGTGCCAGCAGCCCCGGGGGACAGGGATATAGCAATCAGCCCCAGCATTTT.

The rearrangement uses TRBV10-3 and TRBJ1-5, with D unresolved. Deletions cut 4 bases from V and 7 bases from J, with 11 bases between. CDR1 is ENHRY, CDR2 SYGVKD, per germline. This CDR3 has 13 amino acids. The CDR3 nucleotides read TGTGCCATCAGTGTAGATGGGCAGCAGCCCCAGCATTTT. Its translation is CAISVDGQQPQHF.

The chain combines TRBV5-1 with TRBJ2-2; maybe TRBD2 (6 bases). Per germline, CDR1 SGHRS and CDR2 YFSETQ. The CDR3 is 17 residues long. The V end lost 2 bases, the J end lost 6 bases, and 20 bases lay between the germline ends. As DNA, the CDR3 is TGCGCCAGCAGCTTAATCAGGCTTGGGGGGAAGGCCGGGGAGCTGTTTTTT. It translates to CASSLIRLGGKAGELFF.

V usage is TRBV19 and J usage is TRBJ2-1, with 11 nucleotides matching TRBD2. The V gene end was trimmed by 0 bases and the J gene end by 10 bases; junction bases not matched to a gene: 11. The CDR3 is 17 residues long. Germline CDR1 is LNHDA and CDR2 is SQIVND (reference sequence). The DNA for the CDR3 is TGTGCCAGTAGTATAGATCTAGTAGCGGGGGGGCCACACGAGCAGTTCTTC. Its protein product is CASSIDLVAGGPHEQFF.

The chain joins TRBV7-9 to TRBJ2-3; D may be TRBD2 (6 bases). V was shortened by 5 bases and J by 2 bases, with 14 bases between the two germline ends. The germline CDR1 and CDR2 sequences are SEHNR and FQNEAQ (reference sequence). CDR3 length: 15 amino acids. In DNA form, the CDR3 reads TGTGCCAGCAGCCTGGGACTCGCTCACACAGATACGCAGTATTTT. Translating gives CASSLGLAHTDTQYF.

J is TRBJ1-2 and V is TRBV27, with a tentative D call TRBD1 (5 bases). This CDR3 is 19 amino acids long. The V and J ends lost 2 bases and 7 bases respectively, with 29 bases between them. CDR1 and CDR2 (germline): MNHEY, SMNVEV (reference sequence). CDR3 sequence: CASSLTIADGTKPGGGYTF. The CDR3 nucleotides read TGTGCCAGCAGTTTAACTATAGCGGACGGGACTAAGCCTGGGGGTGGCTACACCTTC.

The V gene is TRBV27, the J gene TRBJ2-1; TRBD2 is a possible D gene (6 bases). This CDR3 has 16 residues. Per germline, CDR1 MNHEY and CDR2 SMNVEV (reference sequence). Trimming shortened V by 5 bases and J by 3 bases, and 17 bases separated the two germline ends. Written as DNA, the CDR3 is TGTGCCAGCAGTCCAAACCGGGACTGGCTCTACAATGAGCAGTTCTTC. It translates to CASSPNRDWLYNEQFF.

The J gene is TRBJ1-3, the V gene TRBV7-2; D not certain. The germline V gene encodes CDR1 SGHTA and CDR2 FQGNSA. This CDR3 contains 15 residues. Trimming pared 7 bases from V and 1 base from J, leaving 14 bases between. CDR3 sequence (DNA): TGTGCCAGCAAGTCCGGGTCAAGTTCTGGAAACACCATATATTTT. The encoded protein is CASKSGSSSGNTIYF.

The rearrangement joins TRBV13 to TRBJ2-7; possible D gene TRBD1, 6 bases. The CDR3 loop spans 14 amino acids. The V and J ends lost 4 bases and 1 base respectively, with 11 bases between them. Per germline, CDR1 PRHDT and CDR2 FYEKMQ (reference sequence). CDR3 coding DNA: TGTGCCAGCAGCTCCAGGGGTAGGTCCTACGAGCAGTACTTC. Protein product: CASSSRGRSYEQYF.

The chain has TRBV7-2 and TRBJ1-1; 8 bases fit TRBD1. The CDR3 covers 14 residues. Losses at the gene ends were 5 bases for V and 1 base for J; bases not matched to a gene: 3. Germline V gene lookup returns CDR1 SGHTA and CDR2 FQGNSA. In nucleotides, the CDR3 is TGTGCCAGCAGCCGGGGACAGGCGAACACTGAAGCTTTCTTT. Translation gives CASSRGQANTEAFF.

The V gene is TRBV5-4, the J gene TRBJ2-1; 11 nucleotides match TRBD1. V trimming: 4 bases; J trimming: 6 bases; junction bases outside the gene matches: 6. Germline-derived CDR1 and CDR2 are SGHNT and YYREEE (reference sequence). The CDR3 contains 15 residues. CDR3 DNA sequence: TGTGCCAGCAGCCTAGGGACAGGGGGAGTCAATGAGCAGTTCTTC. Encoded protein: CASSLGTGGVNEQFF.

This chain uses TRBV6-1 with TRBJ2-3; no clear D. The CDR3 has 11 residues. V dropped 5 bases and J dropped 6 bases, with 6 bases sitting between them. Germline-derived CDR1 and CDR2 are MNHNS and SASEGT. In DNA form, the CDR3 reads TGTGCCAGCAGTCGGTCGGATACGCAGTATTTT. Residues: CASSRSDTQYF.

CDR3 amino acids: CASSLDFYGLSNEQYF. DNA of the CDR3: TGTGCCAGCAGTTTGGACTTTTACGGGCTGTCGAACGAGCAGTACTTC. The chain links TRBV27 to TRBJ2-7; D possibly corresponds to TRBD2 (5 bases). Germline assignment: CDR1 MNHEY and CDR2 SMNVEV (reference sequence). Trimming removed 3 bases from V and 5 bases from J, with 20 bases in between. The CDR3 totals 16 residues.

The CDR3 loop is CASSFGGGKAFF. The CDR3 DNA follows: TGTGCCAGCAGCTTCGGGGGGGGGAAAGCTTTCTTT. The chain uses TRBV5-6 and TRBJ1-1; maybe TRBD1 (5 bases). V was pared by 2 bases and J by 9 bases, with 11 bases between. CDR3 length equals 12 residues. CDR1 and CDR2 from the germline V gene are SGHDT and YYEEEE.

The chain uses TRBV5-4 and TRBJ2-7; 9 nucleotides agree with TRBD2. V lost 0 bases, J lost 4 bases, and 8 bases stayed unmatched. CDR3 length: 16 residues. Germline V gene data show CDR1 as SGHNT and CDR2 as YYREEE (reference sequence). The CDR3 bases are TGTGCCAGCAGCTTGGCGGTTAGCGGGGGACCTTACGAGCAGTACTTC. Translation: CASSLAVSGGPYEQYF.

J is TRBJ1-1 and V is TRBV19, with 7 bases identical to TRBD1. This CDR3 comprises 15 residues. The V gene end was trimmed by 6 bases and the J gene end by 1 base; junction bases not matched to a gene: 8. Germline-derived CDR1 and CDR2 are LNHDA and SQIVND (reference sequence). The CDR3, as DNA: TGTGCCAGTAGGGAAGGGGGCGCTAAGAACACTGAAGCTTTCTTT. This sequence encodes CASREGGAKNTEAFF.

This chain connects TRBV7-3 to TRBJ1-2, with 10 bases aligning to TRBD1. Germline CDR1 and CDR2: SGHTA and FQGTGA. Germline trimming cut 4 bases from V and 6 bases from J; bases unmatched to any gene: 5. The CDR3 loop spans 14 amino acids. The CDR3 nucleotides read TGTGCCAGCAGCTCGGGACAGGGGAGGGATGGCTACACCTTC. This gives the protein CASSSGQGRDGYTF.

The J gene is TRBJ2-5, the V gene TRBV6-6, with 7 nucleotides matching TRBD1. In germline, CDR1 is MNHNY, CDR2 SVGAGI (reference sequence). The trim removed 10 bases at V and 3 bases at J, leaving 17 bases unmatched. The CDR3 runs to 16 residues. CDR3 amino acids: CATRAIGTATKETQYF. The CDR3 nucleotides are TGTGCCACGAGGGCGATCGGGACAGCTACTAAAGAGACCCAGTACTTC.